The T cell receptor (beta chain) under discussion was sequenced for a study of blood T cell repertoires in COVID-19. Study details: PBMCs, B-cell-depleted T cells, or T cells provided the cDNA or gDNA that made up the material.

Two negative PCRs, clearance, or symptom resolution had been documented for recovered Cohort 3 donors. Per the germline V gene, CDR1 is LGHNT and CDR2 is FRNRAP. Trimming took 2 bases from V and 4 from J; bases not matched to a gene: 3. This CDR3 comprises 15 residues. The method was immunoSEQ multiplex PCR; TCRdb's version includes in-frame clones alone and lacks a portion of them. The sample yields 200,000 to 250,000 clones, 82% seen once. The rearrangement links TRBV12-5 to TRBJ2-2; TRBD2 matches at 8 bases. Input material: PBMCs or T cells enriched from blood (not recorded which). This receptor was identified in a woman aged 55-70 years who had recovered from COVID-19. CDR3 region: CASGLTSGPTGELFF. The CDR3 nucleotides are TGTGCTAGTGGTTTGACTAGCGGCCCCACCGGGGAGCTGTTTTTT.